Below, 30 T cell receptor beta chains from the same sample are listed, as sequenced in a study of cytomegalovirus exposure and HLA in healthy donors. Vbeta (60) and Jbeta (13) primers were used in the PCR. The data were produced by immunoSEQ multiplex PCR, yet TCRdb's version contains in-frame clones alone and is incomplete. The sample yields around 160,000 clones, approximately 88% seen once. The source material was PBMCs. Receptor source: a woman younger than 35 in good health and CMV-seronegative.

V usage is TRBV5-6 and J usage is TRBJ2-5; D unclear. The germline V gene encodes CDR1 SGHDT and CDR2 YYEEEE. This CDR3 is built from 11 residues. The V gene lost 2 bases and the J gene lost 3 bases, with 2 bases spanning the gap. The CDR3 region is CASSFEETQYF. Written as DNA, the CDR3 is TGTGCCAGCAGCTTCGAAGAGACCCAGTACTTC.

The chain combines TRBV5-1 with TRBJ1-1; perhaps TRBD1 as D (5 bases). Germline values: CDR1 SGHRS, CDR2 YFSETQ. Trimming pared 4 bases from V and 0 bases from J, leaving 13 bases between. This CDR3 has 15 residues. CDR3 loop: CASSREGSLNTEAFF. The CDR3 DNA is TGCGCCAGCAGCAGGGAGGGGAGCCTGAACACTGAAGCTTTCTTT.

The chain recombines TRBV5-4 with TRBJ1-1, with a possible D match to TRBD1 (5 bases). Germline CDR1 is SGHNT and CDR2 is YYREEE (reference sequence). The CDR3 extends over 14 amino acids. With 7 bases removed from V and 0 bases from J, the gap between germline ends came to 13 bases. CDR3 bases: TGTGCCAGCCGCGAAAGGGGCATGAACACTGAAGCTTTCTTT. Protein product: CASRERGMNTEAFF. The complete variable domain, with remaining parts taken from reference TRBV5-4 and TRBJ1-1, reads ETGVTQSPTHLIKTRGQQVTLRCSSQSGHNTVSWYQQALGQGPQFIFQYYREEENGRGNFPPRFSGLQFPNYSSELNVNALELDDSALYLCASRERGMNTEAFFGQGTRLTVV.

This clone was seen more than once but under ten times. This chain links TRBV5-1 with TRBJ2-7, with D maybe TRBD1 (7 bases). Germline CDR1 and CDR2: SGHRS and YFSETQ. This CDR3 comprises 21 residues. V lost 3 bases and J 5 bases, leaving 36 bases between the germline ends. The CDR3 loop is CASSWGDSISRVYIPKDEQYF. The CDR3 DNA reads TGCGCCAGCAGCTGGGGGGACAGCATCTCAAGGGTCTATATTCCGAAGGACGAGCAGTACTTC.

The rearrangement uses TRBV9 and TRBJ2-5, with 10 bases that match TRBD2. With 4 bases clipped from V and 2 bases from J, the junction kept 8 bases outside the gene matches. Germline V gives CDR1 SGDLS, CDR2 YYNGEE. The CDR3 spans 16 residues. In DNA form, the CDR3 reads TGTGCCAGCAGCTTCATAGCGGGGGGCGGACAAGAGACCCAGTACTTC. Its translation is CASSFIAGGGQETQYF.

The CDR3 reads CASSGGGAEAFF. CDR3 in DNA: TGCGCCAGCAGTGGTGGGGGGGCTGAAGCTTTCTTT. The V gene is TRBV10-1, the J gene TRBJ1-1, with D possibly TRBD1 on 5 matching bases. Trimming shortened V by 4 bases and J by 6 bases, and 9 bases separated the two germline ends. The CDR3 extends over 12 amino acids. The germline CDR1 and CDR2 sequences are WNHNN and SYGVQD (reference sequence).

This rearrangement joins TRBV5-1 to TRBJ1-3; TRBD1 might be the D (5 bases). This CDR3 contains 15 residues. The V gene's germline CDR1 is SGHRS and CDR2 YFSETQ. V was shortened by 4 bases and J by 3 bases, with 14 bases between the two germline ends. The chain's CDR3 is CASSLGGGYGNTIYF. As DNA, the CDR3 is TGCGCCAGCAGCCTTGGGGGGGGATATGGAAACACCATATATTTT.

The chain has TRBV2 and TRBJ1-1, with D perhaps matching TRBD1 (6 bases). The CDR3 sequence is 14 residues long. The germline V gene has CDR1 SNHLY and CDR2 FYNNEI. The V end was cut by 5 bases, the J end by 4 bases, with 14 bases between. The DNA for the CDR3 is TGTGCCAGCAGTCGGGACACCCCGGCCACTGAAGCTTTCTTT. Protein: CASSRDTPATEAFF.

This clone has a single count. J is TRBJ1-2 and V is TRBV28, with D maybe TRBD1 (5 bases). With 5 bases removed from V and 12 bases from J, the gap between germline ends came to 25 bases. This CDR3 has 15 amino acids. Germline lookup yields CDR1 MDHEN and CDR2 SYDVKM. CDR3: CASSPRGKGPRGNTF. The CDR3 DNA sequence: TGTGCCAGCAGTCCCCGGGGGAAGGGGCCCCGAGGGAACACCTTC.

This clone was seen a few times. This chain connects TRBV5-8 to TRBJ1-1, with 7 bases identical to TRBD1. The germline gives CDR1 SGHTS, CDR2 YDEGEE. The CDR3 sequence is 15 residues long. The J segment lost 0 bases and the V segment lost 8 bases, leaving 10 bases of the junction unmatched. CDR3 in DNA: TGTGCCAGTACTTTGGGACAGCAATTGAACACTGAAGCTTTCTTT. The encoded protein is CASTLGQQLNTEAFF.

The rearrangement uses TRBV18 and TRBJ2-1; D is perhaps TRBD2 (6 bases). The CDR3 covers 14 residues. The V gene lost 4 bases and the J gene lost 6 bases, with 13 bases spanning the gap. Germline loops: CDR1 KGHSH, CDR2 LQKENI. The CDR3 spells CASSLAGSGNEQFF. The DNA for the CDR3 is TGTGCCAGCTCACTCGCGGGATCAGGCAATGAGCAGTTCTTC.

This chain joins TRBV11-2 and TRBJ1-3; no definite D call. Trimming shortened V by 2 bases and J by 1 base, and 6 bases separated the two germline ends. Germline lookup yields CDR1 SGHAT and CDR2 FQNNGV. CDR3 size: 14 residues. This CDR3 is CASSLRQSGNTIYF. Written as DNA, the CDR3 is TGTGCCAGCAGCTTACGACAATCTGGAAACACCATATATTTT.

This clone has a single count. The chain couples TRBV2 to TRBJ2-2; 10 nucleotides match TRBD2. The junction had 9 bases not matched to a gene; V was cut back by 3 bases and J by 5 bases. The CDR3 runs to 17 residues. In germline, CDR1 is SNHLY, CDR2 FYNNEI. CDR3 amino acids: CASSDRAGGRQTGELFF. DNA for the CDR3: TGTGCCAGCAGTGACAGAGCGGGGGGGCGGCAGACCGGGGAGCTGTTTTTT.

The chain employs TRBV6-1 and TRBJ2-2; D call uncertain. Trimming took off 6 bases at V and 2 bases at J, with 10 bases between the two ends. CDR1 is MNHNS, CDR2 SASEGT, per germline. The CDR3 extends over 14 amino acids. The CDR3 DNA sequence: TGTGCCAGCAGAAGGAGCATAAACACCGGGGAGCTGTTTTTT. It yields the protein CASRRSINTGELFF.

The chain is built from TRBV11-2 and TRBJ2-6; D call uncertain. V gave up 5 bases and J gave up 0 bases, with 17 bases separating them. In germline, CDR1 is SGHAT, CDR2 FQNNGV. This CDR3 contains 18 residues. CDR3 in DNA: TGTGCCAGCAGCCCAGACGGGTTCCTGGGCTCTGGGGCCAACGTCCTGACTTTC. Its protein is CASSPDGFLGSGANVLTF.

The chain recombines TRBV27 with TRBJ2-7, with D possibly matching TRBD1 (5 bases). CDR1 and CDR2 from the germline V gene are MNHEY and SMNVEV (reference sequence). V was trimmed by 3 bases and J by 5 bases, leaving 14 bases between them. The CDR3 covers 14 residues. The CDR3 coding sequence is TGTGCCAGCAGTTTCAGGGTCGCTAGGAACGAGCAGTACTTC. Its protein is CASSFRVARNEQYF.

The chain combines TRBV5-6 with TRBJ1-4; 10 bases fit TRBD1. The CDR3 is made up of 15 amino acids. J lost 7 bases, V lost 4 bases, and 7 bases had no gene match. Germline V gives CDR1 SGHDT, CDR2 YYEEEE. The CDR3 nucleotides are TGTGCCAGCAGCGCGTTCGACAGGGGGCGTGAAAAACTGTTTTTT. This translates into CASSAFDRGREKLFF. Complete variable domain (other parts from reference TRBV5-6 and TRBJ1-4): DAGVTQSPTHLIKTRGQQVTLRCSPKSGHDTVSWYQQALGQGPQFIFQYYEEEERQRGNFPDRFSGHQFPNYSSELNVNALLLGDSALYLCASSAFDRGREKLFFGSGTQLSVL.

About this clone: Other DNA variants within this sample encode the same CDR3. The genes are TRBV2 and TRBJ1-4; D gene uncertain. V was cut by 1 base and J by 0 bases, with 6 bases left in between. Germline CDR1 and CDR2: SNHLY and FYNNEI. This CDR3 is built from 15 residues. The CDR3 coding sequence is TGTGCCAGCAGTGAAGACACATCAACTAATGAAAAACTGTTTTTT. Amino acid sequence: CASSEDTSTNEKLFF.

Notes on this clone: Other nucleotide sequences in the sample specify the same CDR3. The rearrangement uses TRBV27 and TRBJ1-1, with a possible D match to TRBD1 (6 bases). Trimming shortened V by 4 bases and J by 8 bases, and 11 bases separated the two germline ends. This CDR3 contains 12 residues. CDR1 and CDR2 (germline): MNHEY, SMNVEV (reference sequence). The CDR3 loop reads CASSSIGTEAFF. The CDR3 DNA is TGTGCCAGCAGTTCGATCGGGACAGAAGCTTTCTTT.

The CDR3 sequence is CASSHSSGGAFEQFF. CDR3 sequence (DNA): TGCGCCAGCAGCCACTCTAGCGGGGGGGCTTTTGAGCAGTTCTTC. The chain recombines TRBV4-1 with TRBJ2-1; TRBD2 matches 12 bases. CDR3 length: 15 residues. CDR1 is MGHRA and CDR2 is YSYEKL in the germline V gene. The V and J ends lost 3 bases and 9 bases, in that order; junction bases with no gene match: 6.

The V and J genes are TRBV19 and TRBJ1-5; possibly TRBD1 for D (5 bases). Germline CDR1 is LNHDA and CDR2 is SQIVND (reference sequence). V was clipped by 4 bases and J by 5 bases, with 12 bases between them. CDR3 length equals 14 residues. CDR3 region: CASSTRDWDQPQHF. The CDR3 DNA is TGTGCCAGTAGTACCAGGGATTGGGATCAGCCCCAGCATTTT.

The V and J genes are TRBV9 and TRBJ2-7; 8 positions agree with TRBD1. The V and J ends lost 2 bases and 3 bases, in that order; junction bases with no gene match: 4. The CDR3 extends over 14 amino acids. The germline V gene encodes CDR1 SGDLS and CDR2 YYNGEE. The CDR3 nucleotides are TGTGCCAGCAGCGTTTCTGGACAGGGCTACGAGCAGTACTTC. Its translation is CASSVSGQGYEQYF.

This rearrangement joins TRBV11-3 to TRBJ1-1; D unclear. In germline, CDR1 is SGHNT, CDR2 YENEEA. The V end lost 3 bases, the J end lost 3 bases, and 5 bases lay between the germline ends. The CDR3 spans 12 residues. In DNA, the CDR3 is TGTGCCAGCAGCTTCGGGGACACTGAAGCTTTCTTT. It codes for CASSFGDTEAFF.

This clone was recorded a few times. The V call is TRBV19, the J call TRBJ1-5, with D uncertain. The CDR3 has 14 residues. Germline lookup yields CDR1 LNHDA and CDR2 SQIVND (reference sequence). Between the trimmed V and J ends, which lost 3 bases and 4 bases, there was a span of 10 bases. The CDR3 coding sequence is TGTGCCAGTAGTATTGGACGGGGAAATCAGCCCCAGCATTTT. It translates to CASSIGRGNQPQHF.

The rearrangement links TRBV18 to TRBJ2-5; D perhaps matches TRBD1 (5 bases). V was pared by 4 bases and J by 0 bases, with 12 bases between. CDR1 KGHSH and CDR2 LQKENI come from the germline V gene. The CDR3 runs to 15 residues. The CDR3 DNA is TGTGCCAGCTCACGCTCCTTGACAGACCAAGAGACCCAGTACTTC. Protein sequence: CASSRSLTDQETQYF.

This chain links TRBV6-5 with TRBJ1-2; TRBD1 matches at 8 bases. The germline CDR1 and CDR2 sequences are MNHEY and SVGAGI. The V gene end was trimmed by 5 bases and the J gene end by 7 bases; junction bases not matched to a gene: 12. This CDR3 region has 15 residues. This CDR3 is CASSRQGFSVGGYTF. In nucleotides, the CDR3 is TGTGCCAGCAGTCGACAGGGGTTCAGCGTCGGTGGCTACACCTTC.

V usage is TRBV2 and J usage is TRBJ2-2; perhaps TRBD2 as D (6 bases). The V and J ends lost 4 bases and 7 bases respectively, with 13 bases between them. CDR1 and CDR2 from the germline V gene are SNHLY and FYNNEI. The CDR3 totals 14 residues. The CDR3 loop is CASSARELSGELFF. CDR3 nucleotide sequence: TGTGCCAGCAGTGCCCGGGAGCTGAGCGGGGAGCTGTTTTTT.

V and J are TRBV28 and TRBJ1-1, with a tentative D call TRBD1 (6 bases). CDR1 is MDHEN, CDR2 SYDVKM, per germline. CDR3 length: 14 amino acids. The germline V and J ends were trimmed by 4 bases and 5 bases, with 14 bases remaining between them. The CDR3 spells CASSSGGRVTEAFF. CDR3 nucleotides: TGTGCCAGCAGTTCCGGGGGGCGCGTGACTGAAGCTTTCTTT.

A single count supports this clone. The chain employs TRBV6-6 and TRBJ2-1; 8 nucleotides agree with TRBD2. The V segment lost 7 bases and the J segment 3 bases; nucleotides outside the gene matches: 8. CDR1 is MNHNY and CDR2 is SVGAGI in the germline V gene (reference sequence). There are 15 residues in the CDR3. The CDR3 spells CASKPLRGVYNEQFF. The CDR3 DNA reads TGTGCCAGCAAGCCATTGCGGGGGGTCTACAATGAGCAGTTCTTC.

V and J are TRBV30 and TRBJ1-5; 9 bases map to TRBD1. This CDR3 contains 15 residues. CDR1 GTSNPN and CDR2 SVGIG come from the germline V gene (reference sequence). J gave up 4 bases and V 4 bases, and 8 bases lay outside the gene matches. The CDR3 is CAWNLPGQGNQPQHF. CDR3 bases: TGTGCCTGGAACCTTCCGGGACAGGGAAATCAGCCCCAGCATTTT.